These 14 T cell receptor beta chains originate from one sample sequenced in a study of T cells in Graves' hyperthyroidism and ophthalmopathy. TCR beta CDR3 sequences were amplified from RNA transcripts. A first-round RT-PCR of the TCR CDR3 used the HTBI primer set. One entry per CDR3 protein, called by TCRdb with MiXCR from the multiplex PCR reads. The table shows about 380,000 distinct CDR3 sequences, with approximately 14% occurring only once. Sequencing was performed on blood. These receptors were collected from a woman in her twenties or thirties with Graves' ophthalmopathy.

This clonotype was counted many times. The rearrangement joins TRBV9 to TRBJ2-1, with unresolved D. This CDR3 is built from 14 residues. From germline, CDR1 is SGDLS and CDR2 YYNGEE. The ends were cut back, 1 base at V and 0 bases at J, with 5 bases in the middle. CDR3 loop: CASSVRPSYNEQFF. CDR3 in DNA: TGTGCCAGCAGCGTACGGCCCTCCTACAATGAGCAGTTCTTC.

This clonotype was observed many times. The V and J genes are TRBV11-2 and TRBJ2-7; D tentatively fits TRBD1 or TRBD2 (6 bases each). The CDR3 extends over 17 amino acids. CDR1 and CDR2 from the germline V gene are SGHAT and FQNNGV. V lost 5 bases and J 4 bases, leaving 24 bases between the germline ends. CDR3 sequence: CASSEGGGGSGEYEQYF. The CDR3 coding sequence is TGTGCCAGCAGCGAAGGAGGGGGTGGTAGCGGAGAGTACGAGCAGTACTTC.

This clonotype has a count of ten or more. The chain has TRBV20-1 and TRBJ2-3; D is possibly TRBD1 or TRBD2 (5 bases each). CDR1 is DFQATT, CDR2 SNEGSKA, per germline (reference sequence). Trimming removed 0 bases from V and 12 bases from J, with 13 bases in between. The CDR3 extends over 12 amino acids. The CDR3 reads CSARDPGTLQYF. CDR3 nucleotide sequence: TGCAGTGCTAGAGACCCCGGGACCCTCCAGTATTTT.

The table lists this clonotype with a few counts. The V gene is TRBV25-1, the J gene TRBJ1-2, with D possibly matching TRBD1 (5 bases). The CDR3 is 10 residues long. V shed 6 bases and J shed 8 bases, with 7 bases lying between them. In germline, CDR1 is MGHDK, CDR2 SYGVNS. The CDR3 reads CASRGEGYTF. The CDR3, as DNA: TGTGCCAGCAGAGGGGAAGGCTACACCTTC.

This clonotype occurred many times. The chain is built from TRBV11-2 and TRBJ2-2; D is perhaps TRBD2 (5 bases). V was cut by 1 base and J by 6 bases, with 6 bases left in between. This CDR3 is built from 13 residues. The germline V gene has CDR1 SGHAT and CDR2 FQNNGV. The CDR3 reads CASSLVRAGELFF. DNA of the CDR3: TGTGCCAGCAGCTTAGTGAGGGCCGGGGAGCTGTTTTTT.

J is TRBJ2-7 and V is TRBV19; D ambiguous. The germline CDR1 and CDR2 sequences are LNHDA and SQIVND (reference sequence). The CDR3 is made up of 14 amino acids. V lost 4 bases to trimming and J lost 5 bases, with 15 bases between them. The CDR3 sequence is CASSKVSGVDEQYF. CDR3 bases: TGTGCCAGTAGTAAGGTCTCGGGTGTCGACGAGCAGTACTTC.

This clonotype showed up many times. DNA for the CDR3: TGCAGCGTTGGTAGGGACAGGGGACTCGAGCAGTACTTC. It yields the protein CSVGRDRGLEQYF. This chain joins TRBV29-1 and TRBJ2-7, with 10 nucleotides matching TRBD1. V was clipped by 4 bases and J by 6 bases; unmatched bases: 6. In germline, CDR1 is SQVTM, CDR2 ANQGSEA. The CDR3 totals 13 residues.

In its sample, this clonotype was seen many times. One end of the junction does not line up with germline, which may come from a read error. V gene TRBV30 combines with J gene TRBJ2-3; weak D call: TRBD2 (6 bases). The CDR3 is made up of 10 amino acids. CDR1 is GTSNPN, CDR2 SVGIG, per germline (reference sequence). The CDR3 DNA sequence: TGCGCCGGGGGAAGGGATACGCAGTATTTT. Translated, it gives CAGGRDTQYF.

The chain couples TRBV5-6 to TRBJ2-1; tentatively, D is TRBD2 (6 bases). The CDR3 length is 15 residues. Trimming left V 2 bases short and J 0 bases short, with 9 bases between. The germline V gene has CDR1 SGHDT and CDR2 YYEEEE. The CDR3 nucleotides read TGTGCCAGCAGCTTCGGAGGGGCCTCCTACAATGAGCAGTTCTTC. Residues: CASSFGGASYNEQFF.

On this clonotype: It may be a read error: a sequence one base away is much more abundant. Because it lacks the conserved phenylalanine or tryptophan at the end, this CDR3 is likely a read error. The J gene is TRBJ2-7, the V gene TRBV12-3 or TRBV12-4; D is ambiguous. The CDR3 runs to 13 residues. Trimming cost V 0 bases and J 4 bases, with 7 bases left between them. The CDR3 sequence is CASSLARPYEQYL. For the CDR3, the DNA is TGTGCCAGCAGTTTAGCGCGACCTTACGAGCAGTACCTC.

This clonotype showed up many times. The chain uses TRBV28 and TRBJ1-5; possible D gene TRBD1, 5 bases. V lost 6 bases, J lost 4 bases, and 13 bases lay in between. The germline V gene encodes CDR1 MDHEN and CDR2 SYDVKM. The CDR3 consists of 14 residues. The CDR3 loop is CASSWGGENQPQHF. The DNA for the CDR3 is TGTGCCAGCAGCTGGGGGGGTGAGAATCAGCCCCAGCATTTT.

This clonotype was found a few times. The chain is built from TRBV6-1 and TRBJ1-1; 7 bases line up with TRBD1. V lost 6 bases and J lost 5; bases outside the gene matches: 6. Germline loops: CDR1 MNHNS, CDR2 SASEGT. The CDR3 has 13 amino acids. In nucleotides, the CDR3 is TGTGCCAGCAGATATACAGGGGAGACTGAAGCTTTCTTT. Translated, it gives CASRYTGETEAFF.

This clonotype was recorded many times. The gene calls are TRBV12-3 or TRBV12-4 and TRBJ2-7; no definite D call. This CDR3 has 14 residues. Trimming took off 6 bases at V and 0 bases at J, with 12 bases between the two ends. DNA of the CDR3: TGTGCCAGCAGCTACAGACACAACTCCTACGAGCAGTACTTC. Translating it yields CASSYRHNSYEQYF.

In this sample, this clonotype turned up many times. The chain couples TRBV6-1 to TRBJ2-1; unclear D gene. This CDR3 spans 12 amino acids. The V end was cut by 5 bases, the J end by 7 bases, with 9 bases between. CDR1 and CDR2 from the germline V gene are MNHNS and SASEGT. The CDR3 loop is CASSYAENEQFF. CDR3 coding DNA: TGTGCCAGCAGTTACGCGGAGAATGAGCAGTTCTTC.